This TCR beta chain stems from a study of CD8 T cells in Susac syndrome (dated by TCRdb to between 2019 and 2020). General notes on the study: The study used repertoire sequencing to test whether antigen drove CD8+ T cell activation and differentiation in Susac syndrome. Clonality of the CD8+ T cell repertoire was compared between about a dozen healthy donors, roughly 14 Susac syndrome patients and approximately 16 multiple sclerosis patients.

The paper as a whole reports these results and caveats: The number of individuals in the TCR sequencing and HLA analysis was acknowledged as relatively small.

Peripheral blood CD8+ and CD4+ T cells from healthy donors, Susac syndrome patients and multiple sclerosis patients were profiled using high-throughput TCR beta sequencing. Treatment-naive patients with stable or active relapsing-remitting disease fulfilling revised McDonald criteria were used as multiple sclerosis controls. Bulk CD8+ and CD4+ T cells were purified magnetically by negative isolation, whereas CD8+ TEMRA cells were enriched by FACS. Blood was drawn into EDTA tubes, processed within 24 hours, and PBMCs were isolated by density gradient centrifugation. PBMCs intended for TCR sequencing were frozen in liquid nitrogen and were later thawed in a 37 degrees C water bath. The sorted or isolated CD4+, CD8+ and CD8+ TEMRA cells had a purity of 90% or higher. RNA was extracted using the RNeasy kit, and about 0.5 to 1 microgram was reverse transcribed with random hexamers. The immunoSEQ multiplex PCR assay, which covers 54 Vbeta and 13 Jbeta segments, was used to amplify TCR beta CDR3 regions. To correct PCR amplification bias, a synthetic template baseline was used for both primer optimization and computational correction. Under the source paper's analysis protocol: Reads were annotated to V, D and J genes per IMGT and analyzed with immunoSEQ Analyzer, keeping only productive sequences. Clonality was computed as one minus Shannon entropy normalized by log2 of the number of productive unique sequences. For each patient and control, public and private clones were evaluated among the 100 most prevalent clones. Clones were defined as Susac-specific when absent from the healthy and MS cohorts, from about 1,100 published viral clones and from other ImmuneACCESS disease sequences. TCRdb applied fastp at Q25 and MiXCR to the public reads, then kept only in-frame beta chains. One record per CDR3 amino acid sequence lists the most common genes and DNA. V and J calls and clone size were set by TCRdb, not the authors. Across this sample there are some 400,000 distinct CDR3 sequences, with 75% to 90% seen only once. More than 0.09% of the sample comes from the top ten.

A remark on this clonotype: Its antigen is unknown. Per-base qualities were not stored, and no clone one base away is much larger.

The trim is 0 bases for V and 4 bases for J, with a gap of 9 bases between the germline ends. From its cysteine to its phenylalanine, the CDR3 spans 14 amino acids. Of the read, only the CDR3 DNA is kept; its 42 bases are in frame from base 1. Based on the germline V gene, the CDR1 and CDR2 sequences are SQVTM and ANQGSEA. Input material: CD8+ T cells from PBMCs. Recombination linked TRBV29-1 to TRBJ2-2; possibly the D gene is TRBD1, per 5 matching bases. This clonotype was sampled from a human donor with multiple sclerosis. The DNA sequence is as follows: TGCAGCGTTGAAGAAAGGGGTTTCACCGGGGAGCTGTTTTTT. The translation is CSVEERGFTGELFF.